This is a list of T cell receptor beta chains from one sample in a study of OX40 agonist ivuxolimab in advanced cancers. TCRdb's copy holds only in-frame clones and misses some; the assay was immunoSEQ multiplex PCR. The table lists 55,000 to 90,000 clones, just over 85% of them singletons, with around 2% in the top ten. The sequences come from CD4+ or CD8+ T cells sorted from blood, collected in a trial of the OX40 agonist ivuxolimab. The source is an adult with an advanced solid tumor such as melanoma, head and neck, liver or kidney cancer. The CDR3 runs from the conserved cysteine through the conserved F or W. A D gene is named only where the DNA matches it firmly. Not all rows give a size; the values are once, few, many and, for expanded clones, a class.

CDR3 protein | CDR3 DNA | clone size | V gene | D gene | J gene
CASSLGSGGPTYEQYF | TGTGCCAGCAGCTTGGGAAGCGGGGGCCCCACCTACGAGCAGTACTTC | NA | TRBV5-4 | TRBD2 | TRBJ2-7
CASSRGQSSSGNTIYF | TGTGCCAGCAGCCGAGGGCAGAGTAGCTCTGGAAACACCATATATTTT | NA | TRBV7-6 | NA | TRBJ1-3
CASSERRDSDTQYF | TGCGCCAGCAGTGAGCGCCGGGACTCAGATACGCAGTATTTT | NA | TRBV10-1 | NA | TRBJ2-3
CASSLLRDAYNEQFF | TGTGCCAGCTCACTACTCCGGGATGCTTACAATGAGCAGTTCTTC | NA | TRBV18 | NA | TRBJ2-1
CASSRTGQIETQYF | TGCGCCAGCAGCCGAACCGGACAGATAGAGACCCAGTACTTC | NA | TRBV4-1 | NA | TRBJ2-5
CAWTRTSGGRTQYF | TGTGCCTGGACCCGGACTAGCGGGGGCAGGACCCAGTACTTC | NA | TRBV30 | TRBD2 | TRBJ2-5
CASSFGLAGGPQQFF | TGCGCCAGCAGCTTCGGACTAGCGGGAGGCCCACAGCAGTTCTTC | NA | TRBV5-1 | TRBD2 | TRBJ2-1
CASSLQKLFF | TGTGCCAGCAGTTTACAAAAACTGTTTTTT | NA | TRBV27 | NA | TRBJ1-4
CASSLGYPGLAGIDTQYF | TGTGCCAGCAGCTTAGGTTACCCGGGACTAGCGGGAATAGATACGCAGTATTTT | NA | TRBV7-6 | TRBD2 | TRBJ2-3
CASRPGGLNTEAFF | TGCGCCAGCAGACCCGGGGGCCTGAACACTGAAGCTTTCTTT | NA | TRBV5-1 | NA | TRBJ1-1
CASGAEERTDTQYF | TGTGCCTCGGGGGCGGAGGAGAGGACAGATACGCAGTATTTT | NA | TRBV30 | NA | TRBJ2-3
CASSPSGTSSKNIQYF | TGTGCCAGCAGTCCTTCCGGGACTAGTTCAAAAAACATTCAGTACTTC | NA | TRBV27 | TRBD2 | TRBJ2-4
CASSQEGQPGSPLHF | TGCGCCAGCAGCCAAGAAGGACAGCCTGGTTCACCCCTCCACTTT | NA | TRBV4-1 | NA | TRBJ1-6
CAWSSPGESSYNEQFF | TGTGCCTGGAGTAGCCCCGGGGAGAGCTCCTACAATGAGCAGTTCTTC | NA | TRBV30 | NA | TRBJ2-1
CASSFTENTEAFF | TGCGCCAGCAGCTTTACCGAGAACACTGAAGCTTTCTTT | NA | TRBV5-1 | NA | TRBJ1-1
CASSVALPGLATDTQYF | TGTGCCAGCAGCGTAGCCCTTCCAGGACTAGCGACAGATACGCAGTATTTT | NA | TRBV9 | TRBD2 | TRBJ2-3
CASSARVKETQYF | TGTGCCAGTAGTGCCAGGGTTAAAGAGACCCAGTACTTC | NA | TRBV19 | NA | TRBJ2-5
CASKMQSSYEQYF | TGTGCCAGCAAGATGCAGAGCTCCTACGAGCAGTACTTC | once | TRBV6-5 | NA | TRBJ2-7
CAWSGIEGETQYF | TGTGCCTGGAGTGGAATTGAGGGAGAGACCCAGTACTTC | NA | TRBV30 | NA | TRBJ2-5
CAISNLAGELFF | TGTGCCATCAGCAATCTCGCCGGGGAGCTGTTTTTT | NA | TRBV10-3 | NA | TRBJ2-2
CASSGTANTEAFF | TGTGCCAGCAGTGGGACAGCGAACACTGAAGCTTTCTTT | few | TRBV6-6 | TRBD1 | TRBJ1-1
CASCRDSGSGNTIYF | TGTGCCAGCTGCCGGGACAGTGGCTCTGGAAACACCATATATTTT | NA | TRBV18 | TRBD1 | TRBJ1-3
CASSIYGHYEQYF | TGTGCCAGTAGTATATACGGGCACTACGAGCAGTACTTC | NA | TRBV19 | NA | TRBJ2-7
CASSYDNSGNTIYF | TGTGCCAGCAGTTACGATAACTCTGGAAACACCATATATTTT | NA | TRBV6-5 | NA | TRBJ1-3